The rows below give T cell receptor beta chains drawn from one sample of a study of identical twins' blood T cells. TCRdb passed the 5' RACE reads through MiXCR, listing each CDR3 protein once. The sample records hundreds of thousands of distinct CDR3 sequences, roughly 30% being singletons. Sequencing used PBMCs. All receptors come from a woman aged 18 to 49 in good health. Both conserved end residues are part of each CDR3. The D gene is left open where the match is weak. Size is stated for part of the rows, as once, few or many counts, or as a class when the clone is expanded.

J	size	V	D	DNA	CDR3
TRBJ1-1	-	TRBV29-1	-	TGCAGCGTTGGTGGGCGGTTCACTGAAGCTTTATTT	CSVGGRFTEALF
TRBJ1-6	-	TRBV3-1	-	TGTGCCAGCAAAAAGGGTCTAAAGGATTCACCCCTCCACTTT	CASKKGLKDSPLHF
TRBJ2-3	few	TRBV24-1	-	TGTGCCACCAGTGATTCCCACGGGGACCGCGCTGATAGCACAGATACGCAGTATTTT	CATSDSHGDRADSTDTQYF
TRBJ1-1	-	TRBV12-3/TRBV12-4	-	TGTGCCAGCAGAGACCCTGGGGCAGTCTCTGAAGCTTTCTTT	CASRDPGAVSEAFF
TRBJ2-3	-	TRBV11-2	-	TGTGCCAGCAGCTCTAGTCATCGAGATACGCAGTATTTT	CASSSSHRDTQYF
TRBJ2-2	-	TRBV5-1	TRBD1	TGCTCCAGCAGCGGTAGACAGGGAGACACCGGGGAGCTGTTTTTT	CSSSGRQGDTGELFF
TRBJ2-1	-	TRBV5-6	TRBD2	TGTGCCAGCAGCTTTCAAGGCGGGAGGGTTTACAATGAGCAGTTCTTC	CASSFQGGRVYNEQFF
TRBJ1-5	-	TRBV12-3/TRBV12-4	TRBD1	TGTGCCAGCAGTGGAGGACAGGGGGGTCAGCCCCAGCATTTT	CASSGGQGGQPQHF
TRBJ2-3	-	TRBV20-1	-	TGCAGTGCTAGACCTTGGTCGGATACGCAGTATTTT	CSARPWSDTQYF
TRBJ2-1	many	TRBV7-8	-	TGTGCCAGCAGCTTAGAGGAAGGTGTGGTGCAGTTCTTC	CASSLEEGVVQFF
TRBJ2-7	-	TRBV29-1	-	TGCAGCGTTGGGCCAGGGGGGGTCCCCGAGCAGTACTTC	CSVGPGGVPEQYF
TRBJ2-2	-	TRBV7-9	-	TGTGCCAGCAGTCCTTCCCCGGGCGGGGAGCTGTTTTTT	CASSPSPGGELFF
TRBJ2-5	few	TRBV20-1	-	TGCAGTGCCTTCTCCGGGGAGACCCAGTACTTC	CSAFSGETQYF
TRBJ2-7	-	TRBV18	-	TGTGCCAGCTCAACGGGGTCCGTAGTCCACGAGCAGTACTTC	CASSTGSVVHEQYF
TRBJ1-2	-	TRBV5-1	-	TGCGCCAGCAGATGGGAAGAAAACTATGGCTACACCTTC	CASRWEENYGYTF
TRBJ2-2	-	TRBV19	TRBD1	TGTGCCAGTAGTATTGGAACAGGGGTCCACACCGGGGAGCTGTTTTTT	CASSIGTGVHTGELFF
TRBJ1-1	-	TRBV20-1	-	TGCTGTGCTAGGACAGTTAGGGGCGGTCTCACTGAAGCTTTCTTT	CCARTVRGGLTEAFF
TRBJ2-7	many	TRBV12-5	TRBD2	TGTGCTAGTGGTTTGGTAACCGGGAGGATCACCTACGAGCAGTACTTC	CASGLVTGRITYEQYF
TRBJ2-1	-	TRBV29-1	-	TGCAGCGTTGAAGGCCGGGACGGAAACTACAATGAGCAGTTCTTC	CSVEGRDGNYNEQFF
TRBJ2-5	few	TRBV10-2	-	TGCGCCAGCAGTGAATGGGCAGGGCAAGAGACCCAGTACTTC	CASSEWAGQETQYF
TRBJ2-2	-	TRBV6-2/TRBV6-3	-	TGTGCCAGCAGTTACTTGTGGTTCGGGGAGCTGTTTTTT	CASSYLWFGELFF
TRBJ2-3	-	TRBV29-1	-	TGCAGCGTTGAAGATTTGAGGTCCCTGGGGCCAGATACGCAGTATTTT	CSVEDLRSLGPDTQYF
TRBJ2-1	-	TRBV4-3	TRBD2	TGCGCCAGCAGCCAAGTCGGGGGGGTGAATGAGCAGTTCTTC	CASSQVGGVNEQFF
TRBJ2-1	-	TRBV24-1	TRBD2	TGTGCCACCAGTGATTTGTCTAGCGGACACAATGAGCAGTTCTTC	CATSDLSSGHNEQFF
TRBJ1-3	-	TRBV28	-	TGTGCCTCGGGAGGTGTCAACTCTGGAAACGCCATATATTTT	CASGGVNSGNAIYF
TRBJ2-2	many	TRBV29-1	TRBD2	TGCAGCGTTATCTTAACCGGGACTAGCGGCACCGGGGAGCTGTTTTTT	CSVILTGTSGTGELFF
TRBJ1-6	-	TRBV20-1	-	TGCAGTGTCTTGGGGGGCACCATGAATTCACCCCTCCACTTT	CSVLGGTMNSPLHF
TRBJ1-2	many	TRBV11-3	TRBD1	TGTGCCAGCAGATCGAACGGACAGGCCTCTTTC	CASRSNGQASF
TRBJ2-5	-	TRBV6-6	-	TGTGCCAGCAGTTACTCCGGGGAGACCCAGTACTTC	CASSYSGETQYF
TRBJ1-2	-	TRBV28	-	TGTGCCAGCAGCCTGGTTTACTATGGCTACACCTTC	CASSLVYYGYTF
TRBJ2-2	-	TRBV5-1	-	TGCGCCAGCAGCTTGGGGACAATCACCGGGGAGCTGTTTTTT	CASSLGTITGELFF
TRBJ1-1	-	TRBV20-1	-	TGCAGTGCCAGTATTGGGACTGAAGCTTTCTTT	CSASIGTEAFF
TRBJ1-3	few	TRBV9	-	TGTGCCAGCAGCGTAGACGGGGGCTCTGGAAACACCATATATTTT	CASSVDGGSGNTIYF
TRBJ2-3	-	TRBV5-1	TRBD1	TGCGCCACCTCTTTCAAGGGGGCGAAAGATACGCAGTATTTT	CATSFKGAKDTQYF
TRBJ2-1	-	TRBV20-1	TRBD2	TGCAGTGCTAGCCGCACTAGCGGACCCTACAATGAGCAGTTCTTC	CSASRTSGPYNEQFF
TRBJ1-1	-	TRBV6-1	-	TGTGCCAGCGTTGAAGTTTTGAACACTGAAGCTTTCTTT	CASVEVLNTEAFF